The 21 T cell receptor beta chains in this list originate from one sample, sequenced in a study of post-analysis software for immune sequencing data. Study findings and constraints: Elevated frequency relative to controls characterized a handful of TRBV segments in patients, TRBV5-6, TRBV5-1 and TRBV20-1 among them.

Each TCR beta cDNA library carried unique molecular identifiers. TCRdb reprocessed the PCR reads with MiXCR, giving one entry per CDR3 protein. The table lists about 460,000 distinct CDR3 sequences, less than 45% of them singletons. Their antigens are not known. The source material was blood. The receptors derive from a girl under 18 with multiple sclerosis.

The chain couples TRBV28 to TRBJ2-2, with 10 bases matching TRBD2. From germline, CDR1 is MDHEN and CDR2 SYDVKM. V gave up 8 bases and J gave up 5 bases; unmatched junction bases: 11. CDR3 length equals 16 residues. In nucleotides, the CDR3 is TGTGCCAGCGGCCGTCTAGCGGGAGTAAATACCGGGGAGCTGTTTTTT. Translated, it gives CASGRLAGVNTGELFF.

This clonotype has just a few counts. The chain couples TRBV6-5 to TRBJ2-3; tentative D call: TRBD1 (6 bases). CDR3 size: 16 residues. Trimming shortened V by 2 bases and J by 3 bases, and 15 bases separated the two germline ends. CDR1 MNHEY and CDR2 SVGAGI come from the germline V gene. The CDR3 sequence: CASSYTFTGTTDTQYF. The CDR3 region has the DNA TGTGCCAGCAGTTACACTTTCACAGGGACGACAGATACGCAGTATTTT.

This clonotype was seen only a few times. The CDR3 nucleotides are TGTGCCAGCAGCTTGGGGTCGAGAAAAACCTACGAGCAGTACTTC. Its translation: CASSLGSRKTYEQYF. V and J are TRBV5-6 and TRBJ2-7; D unresolved. CDR3 length: 15 residues. Trimming removed 0 bases from V and 2 bases from J, with 12 bases in between. CDR1 and CDR2 (germline): SGHDT, YYEEEE.

V usage is TRBV3-1 and J usage is TRBJ2-7; TRBD1 is a possible D gene (6 bases). The CDR3 has 14 amino acids. Trimming removed 5 bases from V and 4 bases from J, with 15 bases in between. Germline CDR1 is LGHDT and CDR2 is YNNKEL (reference sequence). CDR3 residues: CASSRMGAGYEQYF. For the CDR3, the DNA is TGTGCCAGCAGCAGGATGGGGGCCGGATACGAGCAGTACTTC.

This clonotype was recorded a few times. CDR3: CSVHQRAGLETQYF. The CDR3, as DNA: TGCAGCGTTCACCAAAGAGCAGGTTTGGAGACCCAGTACTTC. This chain links TRBV29-1 with TRBJ2-5, with D unresolved. This CDR3 is 14 amino acids long. Trimming stripped 5 bases from V and 5 bases from J, with 18 bases between. Germline CDR1 and CDR2: SQVTM and ANQGSEA.

The genes are TRBV7-2 and TRBJ2-7; the D gene is possibly TRBD2 (5 bases). This CDR3 is built from 13 residues. The V gene's germline CDR1 is SGHTA and CDR2 FQGNSA. The V and J ends lost 1 base and 7 bases respectively, with 11 bases between them. CDR3 sequence: CASSLGRGREQYF. The CDR3 DNA follows: TGTGCCAGCAGCTTAGGTAGAGGGCGAGAGCAGTACTTC.

This sequence joins TRBV7-8 and TRBJ1-4; 10 bases map to TRBD1. Trimming at V came to 2 bases and at J to 5 bases, leaving 14 bases not matched to a gene. Per the germline V gene, CDR1 is SGHVS and CDR2 is FQNEAQ. This CDR3 has 19 residues. This chain's CDR3 is CASSLSFRDRGQGNEKLFF. In nucleotides, the CDR3 is TGTGCCAGCAGCTTATCTTTTCGGGACCGGGGACAGGGGAATGAAAAACTGTTTTTT.

With regard to this clonotype: Since a much larger clone is just one base distant, this may be a read error. The chain combines TRBV12-3 or TRBV12-4 with TRBJ2-3, with D unclear. The CDR3 spans 15 residues. The DNA for the CDR3 is TGTGCCAGCAGTTTAGGATGGCCGGGCACAGATGCGCAGTATTTT. Translated, it gives CASSLGWPGTDAQYF.

The chain uses TRBV12-3 or TRBV12-4 and TRBJ2-7, with TRBD2 matching over 10 bases. The CDR3 sequence is 15 residues long. V shed 2 bases, J shed 4 bases, and the junction held 5 bases outside the gene matches. Here the CDR3 reads CASSLLASGSYEQYF. The CDR3 DNA reads TGTGCCAGCAGTTTATTGGCTAGCGGGAGTTACGAGCAGTACTTC.

The V gene is TRBV24-1, the J gene TRBJ2-5; TRBD1 might be the D (5 bases). The end of the DNA fits TRBJ2-7 better, so the J call may be wrong. The CDR3 totals 18 residues. Germline V gene data show CDR1 as KGHDR and CDR2 as SFDVKD. CDR3 bases: TGTGCCACCAGTGATTTCAGATGGGGCGACGCAAGCTCCTACGAGCAGTACTTC. Amino acid sequence: CATSDFRWGDASSYEQYF.

The J gene is TRBJ2-1, the V gene TRBV7-3, with 7 bases lining up with TRBD1. There are 14 residues in the CDR3. Per the germline V gene, CDR1 is SGHTA and CDR2 is FQGTGA. The V segment lost 1 base and the J segment 8 bases; nucleotides outside the gene matches: 5. CDR3 in DNA: TGTGCCAGCAGCTTAAATCAGGGGGTCGATGAGCAGTTCTTC. Its protein product is CASSLNQGVDEQFF.

J is TRBJ1-2 and V is TRBV12-3 or TRBV12-4, with D perhaps matching TRBD1 (6 bases). The V end lost 3 bases, the J end lost 2 bases, and 10 bases lay between the germline ends. The CDR3 is 14 residues long. In DNA, the CDR3 is TGTGCCAGCAGTTTTCGGGGGACAAACTATGGCTACACCTTC. It is translated as CASSFRGTNYGYTF.

The chain combines TRBV12-3 or TRBV12-4 with TRBJ1-6; 8 nucleotides match TRBD1. The junction had 7 bases not matched to a gene; V was cut back by 4 bases and J by 11 bases. The CDR3 is made up of 14 amino acids. The CDR3 DNA follows: TGTGCCAGCAGTTCCCGACAGGGGAGGACACCCCTCCACTTT. Translating gives CASSSRQGRTPLHF.

This clonotype has just a few counts. The V gene is TRBV12-3 or TRBV12-4, the J gene TRBJ2-7, with unresolved D. The ends were cut back, 8 bases at V and 2 bases at J, with 16 bases in the middle. The CDR3 spans 14 residues. CDR3 residues: CASGTSRSTYEQYF. CDR3 bases: TGTGCCAGCGGTACGTCGCGATCAACCTACGAGCAGTACTTC.

The chain has TRBV12-3 or TRBV12-4 and TRBJ2-2; a weak D match, TRBD2 (5 bases). Trimming removed 7 bases at V and 5 bases at J, with 11 bases between. The CDR3 consists of 13 residues. The CDR3 sequence: CASTETGTGELFF. Written as DNA, the CDR3 is TGTGCCAGCACTGAGACGGGGACCGGGGAGCTGTTTTTT.

The chain uses TRBV27 and TRBJ2-2, with TRBD2 identical over 9 bases. CDR3 length: 15 amino acids. Trimming took 5 bases from V and 5 from J; bases not matched to a gene: 6. Germline CDR1 is MNHEY and CDR2 is SMNVEV (reference sequence). The CDR3 nucleotides read TGTGCCAGCAGTATACTAGCGGGTGATACCGGGGAGCTGTTTTTT. Encoded protein: CASSILAGDTGELFF.

The chain links TRBV29-1 to TRBJ1-1, with 7 positions matching TRBD1. The CDR3 spans 13 residues. CDR1 SQVTM and CDR2 ANQGSEA come from the germline V gene. The V segment lost 7 bases and the J segment 6 bases; nucleotides outside the gene matches: 11. In DNA, the CDR3 is TGCAGCGGCGATACAGGGGCCGGCGCTGAAGCTTTCTTT. Protein: CSGDTGAGAEAFF.

V is TRBV27 and J is TRBJ1-2, with no clear D. Germline assignment: CDR1 MNHEY and CDR2 SMNVEV (reference sequence). Between the trimmed V and J ends, which lost 0 bases and 7 bases, there was a span of 9 bases. This CDR3 spans 13 amino acids. DNA of the CDR3: TGTGCCAGCAGTTTATCGGTAGGGTCTGGCTACACCTTC. This sequence encodes CASSLSVGSGYTF.

This chain joins TRBV6-9 and TRBJ2-2; D uncertain. V lost 8 bases, J lost 5 bases, and 18 bases lay in between. This CDR3 is built from 15 residues. The germline gives CDR1 MNHGY, CDR2 SVAAGI. CDR3 region: CASLADATETGELFF. Written as DNA, the CDR3 is TGTGCCAGCCTCGCGGATGCTACTGAAACCGGGGAGCTGTTTTTT.

This clonotype has only a few counts. The gene calls are TRBV28 and TRBJ1-6; unclear D gene. The CDR3 runs to 12 residues. The V gene's germline CDR1 is MDHEN and CDR2 SYDVKM. The V end was cut by 5 bases, the J end by 7 bases, with 6 bases between. The CDR3 here is CASSPSNSPLHF. In nucleotides, the CDR3 is TGTGCCAGCAGTCCGTCAAATTCACCCCTCCACTTT.

Points on this clonotype: The CDR3 carries no conserved terminal phenylalanine or tryptophan, so it likely arises from a read error. The V call is TRBV7-2, the J call TRBJ1-2, with 7 bases fitting TRBD1. This CDR3 contains 14 residues. In germline, CDR1 is SGHTA, CDR2 FQGNSA. V dropped 5 bases and J dropped 3; count of bases not matched to a gene: 6. CDR3 residues: CASSPRTGDYGYTV. The CDR3 DNA reads as TGTGCCAGCAGCCCGAGGACAGGAGACTATGGCTACACCGTC.